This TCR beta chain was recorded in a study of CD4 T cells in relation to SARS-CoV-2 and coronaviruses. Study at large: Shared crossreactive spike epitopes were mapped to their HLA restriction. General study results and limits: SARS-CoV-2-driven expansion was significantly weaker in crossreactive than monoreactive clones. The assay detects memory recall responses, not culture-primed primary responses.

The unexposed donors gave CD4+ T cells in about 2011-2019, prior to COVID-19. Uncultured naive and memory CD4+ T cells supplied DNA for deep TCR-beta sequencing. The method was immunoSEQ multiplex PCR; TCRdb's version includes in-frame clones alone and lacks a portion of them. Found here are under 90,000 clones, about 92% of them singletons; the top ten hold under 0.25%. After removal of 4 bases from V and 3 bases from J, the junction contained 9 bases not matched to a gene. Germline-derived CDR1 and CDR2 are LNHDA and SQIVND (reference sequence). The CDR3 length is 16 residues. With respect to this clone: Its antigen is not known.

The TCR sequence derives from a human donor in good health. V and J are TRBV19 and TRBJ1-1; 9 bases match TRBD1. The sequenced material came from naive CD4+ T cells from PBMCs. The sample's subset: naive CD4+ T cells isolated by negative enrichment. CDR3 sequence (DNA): TGTGCCAGTAGTAGGGAGACCGGGACAGGGTACACTGAAGCTTTCTTT. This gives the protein CASSRETGTGYTEAFF.